The text below deals with one T cell receptor beta chain. At one end the junction does not follow the germline gene, possibly because of a read error. The entry originates in a study of T cell changes during pregnancy in multiple sclerosis. CDR3 size: 14 residues. The germline V gene has CDR1 LGHNA and CDR2 YSLEER. Using immunoSEQ multiplex PCR, the repertoire was profiled, and TCRdb retains in-frame clones only, with some absent. The repertoire holds about 93,000 clones, around 91% seen once, with more than 1.5% in the top ten. The chain uses TRBV4-3 and TRBJ2-6; TRBD1 matches at 7 bases. The origin of this receptor is a female donor in good health, enrolled as a control in a pregnancy study. Source: peripheral blood, taken after pregnancy. In DNA, the CDR3 is TGCGCCAGCAGCCAAGGCCAGGGGGTCAACGTCCTGACTTTC. Residues: CASSQGQGVNVLTF.